This T cell receptor (beta chain) is drawn from a study of T cell responses to AZD1222 COVID-19 vaccine. In regard to this clone: The antigen is unknown.

This CDR3 region has 13 residues. V lost 7 bases to trimming and J lost 7 bases; unmatched junction nucleotides: 8. Germline lookup yields CDR1 LNHDA and CDR2 SQIVND (reference sequence). Assay used: immunoSEQ multiplex PCR; TCRdb lists only in-frame clones, some missing. This table holds 150,000 to 200,000 clones, roughly 92% found once. Points from the study as a whole: The donor cohort was predominantly white British with a female majority, and clonal diversity may have been underestimated. Close to half of spike-specific TCRs reportedly recognize unmutated variant regions.

The material was peripheral blood, obtained on day 0 of AZD1222 vaccination. This receptor was taken from an adult in good health. V usage is TRBV19 and J usage is TRBJ1-2; 8 nucleotides align to TRBD1. The CDR3 loop reads CASTTQGAGGYTF. In nucleotides, the CDR3 is TGTGCCAGTACCACTCAGGGGGCGGGTGGCTACACCTTC.